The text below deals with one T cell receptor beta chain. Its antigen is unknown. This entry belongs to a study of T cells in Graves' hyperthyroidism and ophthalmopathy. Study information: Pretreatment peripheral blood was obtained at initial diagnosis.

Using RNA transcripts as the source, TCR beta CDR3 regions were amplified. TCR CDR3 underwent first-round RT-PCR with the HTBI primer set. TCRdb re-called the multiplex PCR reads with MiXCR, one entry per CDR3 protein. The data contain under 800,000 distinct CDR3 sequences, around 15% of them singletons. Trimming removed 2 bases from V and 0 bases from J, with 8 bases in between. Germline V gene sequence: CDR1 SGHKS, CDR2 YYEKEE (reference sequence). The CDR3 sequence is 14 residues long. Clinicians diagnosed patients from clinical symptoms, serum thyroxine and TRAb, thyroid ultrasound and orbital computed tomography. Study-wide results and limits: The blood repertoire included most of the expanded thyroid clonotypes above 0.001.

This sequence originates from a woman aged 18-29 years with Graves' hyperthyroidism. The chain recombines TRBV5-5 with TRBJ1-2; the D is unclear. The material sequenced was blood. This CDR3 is CASSFADPNYGYTF. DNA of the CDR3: TGTGCCAGCAGCTTTGCAGATCCTAACTATGGCTACACCTTC.